Following are 25 T cell receptor beta chains from one sample sequenced in a study of blood T cell repertoires in COVID-19. Using immunoSEQ multiplex PCR, the repertoire was profiled, and TCRdb retains in-frame clones only, with some absent. This table has about 190,000 clones, approximately 79% appearing once. Input material: peripheral blood. The source of these receptors is a man aged 55 to 70 with active or convalescent COVID-19.

This chain uses TRBV27 with TRBJ2-7; the match to TRBD2 covers 8 bases. The CDR3 has 18 residues. CDR1 and CDR2 from the germline V gene are MNHEY and SMNVEV (reference sequence). V dropped 3 bases and J dropped 2; count of bases not matched to a gene: 15. This CDR3 is CASSFLPAGANLPYEQYF. CDR3 nucleotide sequence: TGTGCCAGCAGTTTTCTCCCAGCGGGAGCGAACTTACCCTACGAGCAGTACTTC.

This clone was seen once. The chain carries TRBV29-1 and TRBJ1-2; 11 bases align to TRBD1. With 8 bases clipped from V and 5 bases from J, the junction kept 7 bases outside the gene matches. CDR3 length: 13 residues. Germline CDR1 SQVTM, CDR2 ANQGSEA. The CDR3 nucleotides read TGCAGCTCAACCGGGACAGGGGGTTATGGCTACACCTTC. Translating it yields CSSTGTGGYGYTF.

The chain recombines TRBV5-6 with TRBJ2-4; D might be TRBD1 (5 bases). The CDR3 extends over 15 amino acids. V lost 2 bases and J lost 1, with 10 bases in between. Per germline, CDR1 SGHDT and CDR2 YYEEEE. This CDR3 is CASSFAGFAKNIQYF. CDR3 DNA: TGTGCCAGCAGCTTTGCAGGGTTTGCCAAAAACATTCAGTACTTC.

The chain uses TRBV24-1 and TRBJ2-2; D is ambiguous. Germline-derived CDR1 and CDR2 are KGHDR and SFDVKD. Deletions cut 6 bases from V and 4 bases from J, with 8 bases between. The CDR3 is 13 residues long. CDR3 DNA: TGTGCCACCAGTATCGTCAGCACCGGGGAGCTGTTTTTT. Translated: CATSIVSTGELFF.

The chain has TRBV10-3 and TRBJ2-7; D is undetermined. V shed 2 bases and J shed 0 bases, with 8 bases lying between them. CDR1 is ENHRY, CDR2 SYGVKD, per germline. There are 14 residues in the CDR3. The CDR3 bases are TGTGCCATCAGTGAGATCCTGAGCTCCTACGAGCAGTACTTC. Its protein is CAISEILSSYEQYF.

The chain employs TRBV11-3 and TRBJ2-7; D is possibly TRBD2 (5 bases). Germline-derived CDR1 and CDR2 are SGHNT and YENEEA. The CDR3 totals 13 residues. V shed 5 bases and J shed 5 bases, with 13 bases lying between them. The CDR3 loop is CASSATSTHEQYF. In DNA form, the CDR3 reads TGTGCCAGCAGCGCAACTAGTACCCACGAGCAGTACTTC.

The chain recombines TRBV6-1 with TRBJ1-2, with a possible D match to TRBD1 (6 bases). The CDR3 consists of 14 residues. Germline CDR1 is MNHNS and CDR2 is SASEGT. V lost 2 bases, J lost 6 bases, and 13 bases lay in between. In DNA form, the CDR3 reads TGTGCCAGCAGTGAATACATGGCAGGGGATGGCTACACCTTC. This codes for CASSEYMAGDGYTF.

The chain couples TRBV3-1 (or the pseudogene TRBV3-2) to TRBJ2-7; the D is unclear. CDR1 is LGHDT, CDR2 YNNKEL, per germline (reference sequence). CDR3 length: 15 amino acids. Trimming shortened V by 1 base and J by 5 bases, and 15 bases separated the two germline ends. CDR3 sequence reads: CASSQARSLPHEQYF. Written as DNA, the CDR3 is TGTGCCAGCAGCCAAGCTCGCAGTCTTCCCCACGAGCAGTACTTC.

In DNA, the CDR3 is TGTGCCAGTAGTATCGGCAGCGGGCTCCACAATGAGCAGTTCTTC. Translating it yields CASSIGSGLHNEQFF. This rearrangement joins TRBV19 to TRBJ2-1, with D perhaps TRBD2 (6 bases). The germline gives CDR1 LNHDA, CDR2 SQIVND (reference sequence). The CDR3 consists of 15 residues. V was shortened by 3 bases and J by 5 bases, with 14 bases between the two germline ends.

This clone was observed at least ten times. The chain has TRBV6-2 or TRBV6-3 and TRBJ1-1; 10 bases fit TRBD1. Germline CDR1 and CDR2: MNHEY and SVGEGT. V lost 5 bases and J lost 4; bases outside the gene matches: 10. This CDR3 comprises 16 residues. The CDR3 protein is CASSTRDRGAGTEAFF. The CDR3 nucleotides read TGTGCCAGCAGTACCCGGGACAGGGGCGCGGGCACTGAAGCTTTCTTT.

V and J are TRBV29-1 and TRBJ1-5; 9 bases map to TRBD1. CDR1 and CDR2 (germline): SQVTM, ANQGSEA. The CDR3 contains 12 residues. Trimming at V came to 7 bases and at J to 7 bases, leaving 5 bases not matched to a gene. The CDR3 DNA reads as TGCAGCGCGGGACAGGGAAACCAGCCCCAGCATTTT. Amino acids: CSAGQGNQPQHF.

The rearrangement joins TRBV28 to TRBJ2-1; 8 bases map to TRBD2. This CDR3 has 18 residues. The ends lost 7 bases at V and 8 bases at J; junction bases unmatched: 22. Germline CDR1 MDHEN, CDR2 SYDVKM. CDR3 DNA sequence: TGTGCCAGCACCCAACAAACGGGGGGGCTAGCTGCTGGGTATGAGCAGTTCTTC. This translates into CASTQQTGGLAAGYEQFF. Full variable domain (outside the CDR3, taken from reference TRBV28 and TRBJ2-1): DVKVTQSSRYLVKRTGEKVFLECVQDMDHENMFWYRQDPGLGLRLIYFSYDVKMKEKGDIPEGYSVSREKKERFSLILESASTNQTSMYLCASTQQTGGLAAGYEQFFGPGTRLTVL.

Many counts were recorded for this clone. This rearrangement joins TRBV6-4 to TRBJ2-3, with 7 bases identical to TRBD2. V lost 6 bases, J lost 2 bases, and 8 bases stayed unmatched. The CDR3 is 15 amino acids. Germline CDR1 is MRHNA and CDR2 is SNTAGT. CDR3 nucleotide sequence: TGTGCCAGCAGCCCTGGGGAGGGTTTCACAGATACGCAGTATTTT. Translating gives CASSPGEGFTDTQYF.

V usage is TRBV11-2 and J usage is TRBJ2-7; 12 bases match TRBD1. The ends lost 1 base at V and 2 bases at J; junction bases unmatched: 6. Germline V gene lookup returns CDR1 SGHAT and CDR2 FQNNGV. The CDR3 has 17 amino acids. CDR3 loop: CASSLGGTGGAPYEQYF. DNA for the CDR3: TGTGCCAGCAGCTTAGGGGGGACAGGGGGCGCCCCCTACGAGCAGTACTTC.

The chain uses TRBV10-3 and TRBJ2-3, with TRBD2 matching over 7 bases. Germline loops: CDR1 ENHRY, CDR2 SYGVKD. The V gene end was trimmed by 6 bases and the J gene end by 2 bases; junction bases not matched to a gene: 8. This CDR3 spans 15 amino acids. CDR3: CAIRDPSGSTDTQYF. For the CDR3, the DNA is TGTGCCATCAGAGACCCTAGCGGATCCACAGATACGCAGTATTTT.

A note on this clone: The same CDR3 is also encoded by other DNA sequences in this sample. This sequence joins TRBV5-1 and TRBJ1-1; tentative D call: TRBD1 (6 bases). V was shortened by 0 bases and J by 4 bases, with 10 bases between the two germline ends. The CDR3 totals 14 residues. Per germline, CDR1 SGHRS and CDR2 YFSETQ. The CDR3 sequence is CASSLAGGGTEAFF. The CDR3 bases are TGCGCCAGCAGCTTGGCGGGGGGCGGCACTGAAGCTTTCTTT.

V and J are TRBV12-3 or TRBV12-4 and TRBJ2-1, with 8 positions matching TRBD1. The CDR3 length is 13 residues. Germline trimming cut 7 bases from V and 10 bases from J; bases unmatched to any gene: 9. In DNA form, the CDR3 reads TGTGCCAGCAACACAGGGACAGGTAGCGAGCAGTTCTTC. Translating it yields CASNTGTGSEQFF.

Remarks on this clone: This same CDR3 is encoded by further DNA sequences in the sample. This rearrangement joins TRBV7-2 to TRBJ1-2, with 9 bases identical to TRBD1. Looked up from germline, CDR1 is SGHTA and CDR2 is FQGNSA. V trimming: 0 bases; J trimming: 4 bases; junction bases outside the gene matches: 3. This CDR3 contains 15 residues. The chain's CDR3 is CASSLAGQGPYGYTF. The CDR3 DNA follows: TGTGCCAGCAGCTTAGCGGGACAGGGCCCCTATGGCTACACCTTC. Using reference TRBV7-2 and TRBJ1-2 for the parts outside the CDR3, the full variable domain is GAGVSQSPSNKVTEKGKDVELRCDPISGHTALYWYRQSLGQGLEFLIYFQGNSAPDKSGLPSDRFSAERTGGSVSTLTIQRTQQEDSAVYLCASSLAGQGPYGYTFGSGTRLTVV.

The V call is TRBV6-6, the J call TRBJ2-1, with D perhaps TRBD2 (5 bases). The V end was cut by 1 base, the J end by 3 bases, with 13 bases between. CDR1 and CDR2 (germline): MNHNY, SVGAGI (reference sequence). This CDR3 has 16 residues. CDR3 sequence (DNA): TGTGCCAGCAGTTACTTTCCGGGGTCTATCTACAATGAGCAGTTCTTC. Amino acid sequence: CASSYFPGSIYNEQFF.

The V and J genes are TRBV7-9 and TRBJ2-3, with 9 bases that match TRBD1. Germline loops: CDR1 SEHNR, CDR2 FQNEAQ (reference sequence). The CDR3 runs 15 residues. Unmatched junction bases numbered 9, after V lost 7 bases and J lost 4 bases. This CDR3 reads CASMRTGGWADTQYF. In DNA form, the CDR3 reads TGTGCCAGCATGAGAACAGGGGGCTGGGCAGATACGCAGTATTTT.

The chain recombines TRBV7-3 with TRBJ2-1; perhaps TRBD2 as D (5 bases). Between the trimmed V and J ends, which lost 5 bases and 7 bases, there was a span of 15 bases. CDR3 length equals 14 residues. Germline-derived CDR1 and CDR2 are SGHTA and FQGTGA. CDR3 in DNA: TGTGCCAGCAGCCCGTCCCCTACGGGAAATGAGCAGTTCTTC. Its protein is CASSPSPTGNEQFF.

The chain carries TRBV19 and TRBJ2-7, with no clear D. Trimming took off 3 bases at V and 7 bases at J, with 13 bases between the two ends. This CDR3 comprises 13 residues. Looked up from germline, CDR1 is LNHDA and CDR2 is SQIVND (reference sequence). The CDR3, as DNA: TGTGCCAGTAGTATCGTCCTATCGCGGGAGCAGTACTTC. Protein product: CASSIVLSREQYF.

The J gene is TRBJ1-5, the V gene TRBV15, with D uncertain. The germline V and J ends were trimmed by 8 bases and 2 bases, with 13 bases remaining between them. This CDR3 is built from 14 residues. The germline V gene has CDR1 LNHNV and CDR2 YYDKDF (reference sequence). CDR3: CATSPHIGNQPQHF. In nucleotides, the CDR3 is TGTGCCACCTCACCTCACATCGGCAATCAGCCCCAGCATTTT.

This chain links TRBV9 with TRBJ2-1; D might be TRBD1 (7 bases). The CDR3 spans 15 residues. Trimming stripped 1 base from V and 4 bases from J, with 12 bases between. Germline V CDR1 and CDR2: SGDLS, YYNGEE. CDR3 residues: CASSVRAGGYNEQFF. The DNA for the CDR3 is TGTGCCAGCAGCGTAAGGGCAGGGGGGTACAATGAGCAGTTCTTC. Full variable domain (outside the CDR3, taken from reference TRBV9 and TRBJ2-1): DSGVTQTPKHLITATGQRVTLRCSPRSGDLSVYWYQQSLDQGLQFLIQYYNGEERAKGNILERFSAQQFPDLHSELNLSSLELGDSALYFCASSVRAGGYNEQFFGPGTRLTVL.

V usage is TRBV24-1 and J usage is TRBJ2-3, with 7 bases that match TRBD1. Germline V gene data show CDR1 as KGHDR and CDR2 as SFDVKD. CDR3 length equals 14 residues. V gave up 11 bases and J gave up 2 bases; unmatched junction bases: 9. The CDR3 DNA reads TGTGCCATCAGGGGGACAGCGAACACAGATACGCAGTATTTT. It yields the protein CAIRGTANTDTQYF.